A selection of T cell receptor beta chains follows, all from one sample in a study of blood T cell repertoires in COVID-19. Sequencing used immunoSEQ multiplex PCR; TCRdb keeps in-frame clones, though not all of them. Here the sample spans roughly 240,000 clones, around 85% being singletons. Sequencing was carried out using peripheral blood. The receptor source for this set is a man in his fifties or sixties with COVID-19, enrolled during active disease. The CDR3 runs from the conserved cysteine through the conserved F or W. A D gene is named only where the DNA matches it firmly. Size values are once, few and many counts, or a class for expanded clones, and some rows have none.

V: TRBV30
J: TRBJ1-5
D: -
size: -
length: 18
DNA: TGTGCCTGGAGTGGCGACAGATTTGGGGCGAATAGCAATCAGCCCCAGCATTTT
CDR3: CAWSGDRFGANSNQPQHF

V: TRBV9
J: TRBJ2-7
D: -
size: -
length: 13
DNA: TGTGCCAGCAGCGTAGGAGCCACCTACGAGCAGTACTTC
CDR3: CASSVGATYEQYF

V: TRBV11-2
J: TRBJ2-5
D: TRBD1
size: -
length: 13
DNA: TGTGCCAGCAGCCCCGACAGGGGGGAGACCCAGTACTTC
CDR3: CASSPDRGETQYF

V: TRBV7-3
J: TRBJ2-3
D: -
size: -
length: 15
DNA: TGTGCCAGCAGGCCAGAATCCTCTAGCACAGATACGCAGTATTTT
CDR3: CASRPESSSTDTQYF

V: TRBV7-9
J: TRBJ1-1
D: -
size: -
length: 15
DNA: TGTGCCAGCACCAAAGGGACGGGGGGGAACACTGAAGCTTTCTTT
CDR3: CASTKGTGGNTEAFF

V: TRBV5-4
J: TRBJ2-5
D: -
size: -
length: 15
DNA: TGTGCCAGCAGCTTGAGGCGGTGGCAGCAAGAGACCCAGTACTTC
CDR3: CASSLRRWQQETQYF

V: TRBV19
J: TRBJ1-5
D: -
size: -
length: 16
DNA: TGTGCCAGTAGTATACAAACAGGGCCAACCAATCAGCCCCAGCATTTT
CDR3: CASSIQTGPTNQPQHF

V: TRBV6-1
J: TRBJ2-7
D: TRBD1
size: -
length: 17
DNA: TGTGCCAGCAGTGAAGCGAAACTGGGACAGGGGGGAAGGGAGCAGTACTTC
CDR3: CASSEAKLGQGGREQYF

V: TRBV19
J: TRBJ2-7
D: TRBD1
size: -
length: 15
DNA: TGTGCCAGTAGTACCCTCGGACAGGGCGCCTACGAGCAGTACTTC
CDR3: CASSTLGQGAYEQYF

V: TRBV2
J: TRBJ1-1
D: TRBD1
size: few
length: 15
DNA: TGTGCCAGCAACTCACAGGGGCTTCCGAACACTGAAGCTTTCTTT
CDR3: CASNSQGLPNTEAFF

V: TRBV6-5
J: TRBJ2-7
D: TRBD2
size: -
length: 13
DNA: TGTGCCAGCAGAACGGGGGGTATGAGGGAGCAGTACTTC
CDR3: CASRTGGMREQYF

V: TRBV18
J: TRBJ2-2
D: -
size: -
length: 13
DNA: TGTGCCGCCTCCGAGGAGGGGAGCGGGGAGCTGTTTTTT
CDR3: CAASEEGSGELFF

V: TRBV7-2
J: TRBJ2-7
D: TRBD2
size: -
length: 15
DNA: TGTGCCAGCAGCTTAGGGCTAGCGGGGGGGGACGAGCAGTACTTC
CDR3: CASSLGLAGGDEQYF

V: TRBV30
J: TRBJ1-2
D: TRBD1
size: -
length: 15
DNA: TGTGCCTGGAGTGTCCTCTTGGACAGGGGTGATGGCTACACCTTC
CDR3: CAWSVLLDRGDGYTF

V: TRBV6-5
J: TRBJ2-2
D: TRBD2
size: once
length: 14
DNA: TGTGCCAGCAGGGAGGGACTAGTTGGCGGGGAGCTGTTTTTT
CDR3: CASREGLVGGELFF

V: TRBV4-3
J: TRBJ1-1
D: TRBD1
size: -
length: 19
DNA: TGCGCCAGCAGCCAAGATTGGCCTAGGCGGGGTGAGGGGGCCACTGAAGCTTTCTTT
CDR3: CASSQDWPRRGEGATEAFF

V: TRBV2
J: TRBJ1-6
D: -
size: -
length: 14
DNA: TGTGCCAGCACCGGACAGTCCTATAATTCACCCCTCCACTTT
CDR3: CASTGQSYNSPLHF

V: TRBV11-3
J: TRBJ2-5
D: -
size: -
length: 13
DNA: TGTGCCAGCAGCTTAGAGGGGGGAGAGACCCAGTACTTC
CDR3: CASSLEGGETQYF

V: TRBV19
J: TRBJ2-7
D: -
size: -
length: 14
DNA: TGTGCCAGTAGTATAGGGTCAGGCTCCTACGAGCAGTACTTC
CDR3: CASSIGSGSYEQYF